This TCR beta chain stems from a study of T-cell reconstitution after alpha-beta-depleted transplantation in children (dated by TCRdb to the mid-2010s). Background for the entire study: Using TCR repertoire profiling, the study followed T-cell immune reconstitution in a quantitative way in children after TCRalphabeta/CD19-depleted allogeneic hematopoietic cell transplantation.

From the cysteine up to the phenylalanine, the CDR3 has a length of 14 residues. Left in the record is the CDR3 DNA by itself, 42 bases read in frame from the first base. CDR1 and CDR2, per the germline V gene, are SGHRS and YFSETQ. V loses 4 bases, J loses 5 bases, and the germline ends lie 12 bases apart. This clonotype was seen at least ten times. The clone's antigen remains unknown. No much larger clone exists at a distance of one base, and base qualities are not known. The library was obtained by PCR. These reads were obtained on an Illumina HiSeq 2500. Molecular barcoding was employed in the preparation of TCR libraries, with unique molecular identifiers being used to normalize TCRbeta repertoire quantification. TCRdb reworked the public reads: Q25 trimming with fastp, MiXCR clone assembly, productive beta chains retained. All rows with the same CDR3 protein become a single entry with the most common DNA and genes. The sample table records about 340,000 distinct CDR3 sequences; under 13% of these occur just once. The ten top clones hold around 2.3% of the sample.

The receptor chain draws on TRBV5-1 and TRBJ1-4; a tentative D match to TRBD1 spans 6 bases. Sample: PBMCs from the stem cell graft donor, taken from the stem cell graft. The TCR originated in a human donor who donated a stem cell graft to a child with acute lymphoblastic leukemia. The sequenced DNA: TGCGCCAGCAGCCCGGACAGACCGAATGAAAAACTGTTTTTT. It is translated as CASSPDRPNEKLFF.